The entry below describes one T cell receptor beta chain. What it binds is unknown. The repertoire was sequenced with immunoSEQ multiplex PCR; TCRdb's copy has only in-frame clones and lacks some. The top ten hold approximately 0.82% of the sample, which has about 160,000 clones, about 95% seen once. This sample was included in a study of cytomegalovirus exposure and HLA in healthy donors. Points from the study as a whole: Cytomegalovirus association was listed for about 170 TCR beta chains. Both high specificity and high sensitivity reportedly marked the classifier's diagnosis of cytomegalovirus status. The tendency of first-cohort TCR clusters to co-occur in the 110 or so validation repertoires emerged from a later analysis.

The donors were members of the validation cohort comprising 120 subjects, separate from the approximately 630-subject first cohort. Sample: PBMCs. The source is a woman aged 18-29 years in good health and CMV-seronegative.

The CDR3 nucleotides are TGTGCCAGCAGCTCCCCACAGGGTTATAATCAGCCCCAGCATTTT. This sequence encodes CASSSPQGYNQPQHF. The chain carries TRBV7-3 and TRBJ1-5; perhaps TRBD1 as D (6 bases). The CDR3 contains 15 residues. V lost 4 bases, J lost 4 bases, and 14 bases lay in between. Germline loops: CDR1 SGHTA, CDR2 FQGTGA.